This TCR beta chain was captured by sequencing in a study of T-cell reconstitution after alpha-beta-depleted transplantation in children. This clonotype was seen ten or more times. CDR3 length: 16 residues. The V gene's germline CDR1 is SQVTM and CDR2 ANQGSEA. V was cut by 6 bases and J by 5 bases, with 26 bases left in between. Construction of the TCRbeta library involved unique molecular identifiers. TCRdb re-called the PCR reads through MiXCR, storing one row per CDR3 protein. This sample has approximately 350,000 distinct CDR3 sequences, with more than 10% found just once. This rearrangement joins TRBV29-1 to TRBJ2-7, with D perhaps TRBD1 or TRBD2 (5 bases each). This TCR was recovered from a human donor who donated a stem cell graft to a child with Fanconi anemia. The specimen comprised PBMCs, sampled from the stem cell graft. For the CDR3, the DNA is TGCAGCGTCCAAAGAGGTGGGGCAGGGACCTGGGACGAGCAGTACTTC. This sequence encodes CSVQRGGAGTWDEQYF.